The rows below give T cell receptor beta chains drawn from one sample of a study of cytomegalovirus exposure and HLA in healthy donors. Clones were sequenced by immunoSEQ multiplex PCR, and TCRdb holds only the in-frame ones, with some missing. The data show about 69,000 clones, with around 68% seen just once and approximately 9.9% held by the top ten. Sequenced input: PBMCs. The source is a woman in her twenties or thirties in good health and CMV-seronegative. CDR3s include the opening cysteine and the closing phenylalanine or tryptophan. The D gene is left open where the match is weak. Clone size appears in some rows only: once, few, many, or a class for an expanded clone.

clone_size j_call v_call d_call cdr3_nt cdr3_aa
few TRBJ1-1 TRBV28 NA TGTGCCAGCAGTTTCCTCGGCACTGAAGCTTTCTTT CASSFLGTEAFF
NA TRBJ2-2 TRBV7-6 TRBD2 TGTGCCAGCAGCTCCCCTGGGCTGGCGGGGGACACCGGGGAGCTGTTTTTT CASSSPGLAGDTGELFF
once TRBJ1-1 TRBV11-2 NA TGTGCCAGCAGCCCTCTGGGGCAGGGTATTCGCACTGAAGCTTTCTTT CASSPLGQGIRTEAFF
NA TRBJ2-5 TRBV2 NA TGTGCCACCTCAGGGGAAGAGACCCAGTACTTC CATSGEETQYF
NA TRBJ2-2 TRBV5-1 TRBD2 TGCGCCAGCAGCCTCGGGACTAGTCTGAACACCGGGGAGCTGTTTTTT CASSLGTSLNTGELFF
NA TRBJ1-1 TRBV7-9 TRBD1 TGTGCCAGCAGCGAGGGGGCGGACACTGAAGCTTTCTTT CASSEGADTEAFF
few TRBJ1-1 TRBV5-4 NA TGTGCCAGCAGCTTGGATAGGGGTGAAGCTTTCTTT CASSLDRGEAFF
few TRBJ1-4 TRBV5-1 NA TGCGCCAGCAGCGTAACGGGAGCAACTAATGAAAAACTGTTTTTT CASSVTGATNEKLFF
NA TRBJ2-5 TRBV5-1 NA TGCGCCAGCAGCTTGGTATTAGAGACCCAGTACTTC CASSLVLETQYF
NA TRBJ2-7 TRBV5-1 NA TGCGCCAGCATGGAGGGGCTGGGGCCCTACGAGCAGTACTTC CASMEGLGPYEQYF
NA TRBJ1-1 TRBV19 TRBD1 TGTGCCAGCGGACAGGGGTACACTGAAGCTTTCTTT CASGQGYTEAFF
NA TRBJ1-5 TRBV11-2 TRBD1 TGTGCCAGCAGCCCGGGGACAGGCGAGGGCAATCAGCCCCAGCATTTT CASSPGTGEGNQPQHF
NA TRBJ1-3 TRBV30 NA TGTGCCTGGTCCAGAAACTCTGGAAACACCATATATTTT CAWSRNSGNTIYF
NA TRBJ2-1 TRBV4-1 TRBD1 TGCGCCAGCAGCCAAGGACAGGGGTCCTACAATGAGCAGTTCTTC CASSQGQGSYNEQFF
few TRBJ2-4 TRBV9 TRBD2 TGTGCCAGCAGCACGTCGTCCGGGGGGCAGTACTTC CASSTSSGGQYF
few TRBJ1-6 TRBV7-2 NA TGTGCCAGCAGCTCAACCACAGGGAATTCACCCCTCCACTTT CASSSTTGNSPLHF
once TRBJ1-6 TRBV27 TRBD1 TGTGCCAGCAGCACGACCAACAGGGGGCTCTATTCACCCCTCCACTTT CASSTTNRGLYSPLHF
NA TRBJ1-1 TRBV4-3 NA TGCGCCAGCAGCCAAGAGCGTTCCATGAACACTGAAGCTTTCTTT CASSQERSMNTEAFF
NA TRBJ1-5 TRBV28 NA TGTGCCAGCAGTCCCCCGGTTTCTCAGCCCCAGCATTTT CASSPPVSQPQHF
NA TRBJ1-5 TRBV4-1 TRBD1 TGCGCCAGCAGCCGGACAGGGGGCAACAATCAGCCCCAGCATTTT CASSRTGGNNQPQHF
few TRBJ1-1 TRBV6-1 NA TGTGCCAGCAGTGAGATGAGGGATCGGGAAGCTTTCTTT CASSEMRDREAFF
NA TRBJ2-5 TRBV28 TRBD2 TGTGCCAGCAGCATTAGCGGGGGCATGGAGACCCAGTACTTC CASSISGGMETQYF
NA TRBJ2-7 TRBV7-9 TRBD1 TGTGCCAGCAGCCCCGGGACAGGGAGCTCCTACGAGCAGTACTTC CASSPGTGSSYEQYF
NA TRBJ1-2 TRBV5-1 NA TGCGCCAGCAGCTGGCCGTTAGGAGAAGATTATAACTATGGCTACACCTTC CASSWPLGEDYNYGYTF
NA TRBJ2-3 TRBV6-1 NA TGTGCCAGCAGTGCCCATTCGGTAGATACGCAGTATTTT CASSAHSVDTQYF
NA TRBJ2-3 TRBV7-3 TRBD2 TGTGCCAGCAGCTTTGGGGGGGTGGGCACAGATACGCAGTATTTT CASSFGGVGTDTQYF
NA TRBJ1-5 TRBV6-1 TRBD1 TGTGCCAGCAGTGGGGGGGCAGGGGGCTATCAGCCCCAGCATTTT CASSGGAGGYQPQHF
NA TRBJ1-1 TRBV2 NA TGTGCCCGTGGGGGGAGGAGTAACACTGAAGCTTTCTTT CARGGRSNTEAFF
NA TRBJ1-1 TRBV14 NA TGTGCCAGCAGCCAAGGGTCCCCCCCATACGGTGAAGCTTTCTTT CASSQGSPPYGEAFF
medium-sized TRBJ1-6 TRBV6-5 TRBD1 TGTGCCAGCAGTTACTCGGGGGGGACAGGGGGTTCACCCCTCCACTTT CASSYSGGTGGSPLHF
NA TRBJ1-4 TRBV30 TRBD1 TGTGCCTGGAGTGGAGGGGGCGGGGTTGGCGAAAAACTGTTTTTT CAWSGGGGVGEKLFF
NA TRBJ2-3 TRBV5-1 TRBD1 TGCGCCAGCAGCTTGTTTGCAGGGGGTAGCACAGATACGCAGTATTTT CASSLFAGGSTDTQYF
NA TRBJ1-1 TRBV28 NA TGTGCCAGCACGTTGCGGGGCAGGGAGAGTACTGAAGCTTTCTTT CASTLRGRESTEAFF
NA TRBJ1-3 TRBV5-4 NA TGTGCCAGCAGCCTCCGCGGGCTCGGAAACACCATATATTTT CASSLRGLGNTIYF
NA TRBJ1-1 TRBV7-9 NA TGTGCCAGCAGCTCATCGGGATCCAACACTGAAGCTTTCTTT CASSSSGSNTEAFF
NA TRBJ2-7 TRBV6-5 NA TGTGCCAGCGAGAGACTAGAGTACGAGCAGTACTTC CASERLEYEQYF
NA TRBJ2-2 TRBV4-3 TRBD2 TGCGCCAGCAGCCTGGTGACTAGCGGGGGCGCGAACACCGGGGAGCTGTTTTTT CASSLVTSGGANTGELFF
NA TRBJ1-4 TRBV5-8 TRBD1 TGTGCCAGCGGCGCTCCCCGGTGGGACAGGGTCCATGAAAAACTGTTTTTT CASGAPRWDRVHEKLFF
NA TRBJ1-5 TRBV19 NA TGTGCCAGTAGCGGGGGGACGGCTGTTAATCAGCCCCAGCATTTT CASSGGTAVNQPQHF
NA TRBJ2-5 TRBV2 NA TGTGCCAGCAGGTACACACAAGAGACCCAGTACTTC CASRYTQETQYF
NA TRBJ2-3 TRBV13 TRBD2 TGTGCCAGCAGCCATGGCGGGGGGGGCACAGATACGCAGTATTTT CASSHGGGGTDTQYF
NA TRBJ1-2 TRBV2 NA TGTGCCAGCAGTGGGGGCGGGGGGCTCTATGGCTACACCTTC CASSGGGGLYGYTF
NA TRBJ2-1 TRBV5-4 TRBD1 TGTGCCAGCAGCAGGGACAGTTCGGCTGAGCAGTTCTTC CASSRDSSAEQFF
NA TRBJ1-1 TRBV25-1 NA TGTGCCAGCAGTGACCCCTCGGGAGGGTTCACTGAAGCTTTCTTT CASSDPSGGFTEAFF
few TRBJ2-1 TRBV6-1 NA TGTGCCAGCAGTCGAGGGGGTGTCAATGAGCAGTTCTTC CASSRGGVNEQFF
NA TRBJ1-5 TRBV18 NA TGTGCCAGCTCACCCGGGGTCTATAGCAATCAGCCCCAGCATTTT CASSPGVYSNQPQHF
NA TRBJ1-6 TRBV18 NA TGTGCCAGCTCACCGCGGGGTAAAGAGTCACCCCTCCACTTT CASSPRGKESPLHF